The 27 T cell receptor beta chains below come from one sample, sequenced in a study of blood T cell repertoires in COVID-19. Profiled with immunoSEQ multiplex PCR; TCRdb holds only in-frame clones, not every one. There are some 370,000 clones in the sample; around 90% occur only once, and roughly 6.8% lies in the top ten. The sample was peripheral blood. The receptors stem from a man younger than 35 with active or convalescent COVID-19.

The rearrangement links TRBV21-1 to TRBJ1-1; the D call in the table, TRBD1, was not verified against the DNA. TRBV21-1 is flagged as a pseudogene. The CDR3 consists of 16 residues. In nucleotides, the CDR3 is TGTGCCAGCAGCTTGAGGGACAGGGGGATGAACACTGAAGCTTTCTTT. Translation gives CASSLRDRGMNTEAFF.

Here the CDR3 reads CASASGLSYNEQFF. In DNA, the CDR3 is TGTGCCAGCGCCTCGGGTTTGTCCTACAATGAGCAGTTCTTC. The chain carries TRBV28 and TRBJ2-1; D gene uncertain. This CDR3 has 14 amino acids. Germline V gene sequence: CDR1 MDHEN, CDR2 SYDVKM. Trimming pared 8 bases from V and 1 base from J, leaving 12 bases between.

Only one count was recorded for this clone. V and J are TRBV7-9 and TRBJ2-1; 7 nucleotides match TRBD1. The germline CDR1 and CDR2 sequences are SEHNR and FQNEAQ (reference sequence). The CDR3 extends over 15 amino acids. With V trimmed by 3 bases and J by 10 bases, 12 bases remained unmatched. CDR3 protein: CASSFRSGGHPEQFF. The CDR3 coding sequence is TGTGCCAGCAGCTTTAGGTCAGGGGGACATCCGGAGCAGTTCTTC.

The chain combines TRBV3-1 (or the pseudogene TRBV3-2) with TRBJ1-3; TRBD1 matches at 8 bases. Germline V gives CDR1 LGHDT, CDR2 YNNKEL (reference sequence). The CDR3 length is 15 residues. The V segment lost 4 bases and the J segment 4 bases; nucleotides outside the gene matches: 6. The CDR3 bases are TGTGCCAGCAGCCCGGACAGGGAGGCGGGAAACACCATATATTTT. The encoded protein is CASSPDREAGNTIYF.

The V and J genes are TRBV11-2 and TRBJ1-1; TRBD1 might be the D (6 bases). The CDR3 has 16 residues. Germline CDR1 is SGHAT and CDR2 is FQNNGV. With 5 bases removed from V and 3 bases from J, the gap between germline ends came to 19 bases. This CDR3 reads CASSPQGWSWDTEAFF. CDR3 in DNA: TGTGCCAGCAGCCCACAGGGATGGTCATGGGACACTGAAGCTTTCTTT.

The chain joins TRBV28 to TRBJ1-2, with D uncertain. The length of the CDR3 is 15 residues. Per germline, CDR1 MDHEN and CDR2 SYDVKM. Trimming cost V 1 base and J 0 bases, with 9 bases left between them. The CDR3 DNA sequence: TGTGCCAGCAGTTTATCACGCTTAGCTAACTATGGCTACACCTTC. Translating gives CASSLSRLANYGYTF.

The gene calls are TRBV7-8 and TRBJ1-5; D is ambiguous. Germline V gene data show CDR1 as SGHVS and CDR2 as FQNEAQ. The CDR3 extends over 15 amino acids. The V end lost 3 bases, the J end lost 1 base, and 10 bases lay between the germline ends. The CDR3 is CASSFRVESNQPQHF. The CDR3 nucleotides are TGTGCCAGCAGCTTCCGGGTGGAGAGCAATCAGCCCCAGCATTTT.

The gene calls are TRBV5-1 and TRBJ2-1; D possibly corresponds to TRBD2 (5 bases). Germline CDR1 is SGHRS and CDR2 is YFSETQ. V was trimmed by 4 bases and J by 3 bases, leaving 5 bases between them. The CDR3 totals 12 residues. CDR3 nucleotide sequence: TGCGCCAGCAGCCGGGACTACAATGAGCAGTTCTTC. Amino acid sequence: CASSRDYNEQFF.

The chain joins TRBV19 to TRBJ1-5; no firm D call. Germline-derived CDR1 and CDR2 are LNHDA and SQIVND (reference sequence). Between the trimmed V and J ends, which lost 5 bases and 11 bases, there was a span of 13 bases. The CDR3 contains 12 residues. CDR3 loop: CASSPQPGAQHF. CDR3 DNA sequence: TGTGCCAGTAGTCCCCAGCCGGGAGCCCAGCATTTT.

The genes are TRBV15 and TRBJ1-3; D gene ambiguous. Between the trimmed V and J ends, which lost 2 bases and 0 bases, there was a span of 5 bases. This CDR3 has 14 residues. Germline CDR1 LNHNV, CDR2 YYDKDF (reference sequence). The DNA of the CDR3 is TGTGCCACCAGCAGACCGGGCTCTGGAAACACCATATATTTT. Its translation is CATSRPGSGNTIYF.

The chain combines TRBV19 with TRBJ1-5; TRBD1 agrees at 7 bases. The V gene's germline CDR1 is LNHDA and CDR2 SQIVND (reference sequence). V shed 0 bases and J 5 bases; nucleotides not matched to a gene: 4. There are 15 residues in the CDR3. The CDR3 nucleotides read TGTGCCAGTAGTATAGAAGGAGGGGGCTATCAGCCCCAGCATTTT. This codes for CASSIEGGGYQPQHF.

This chain connects TRBV2 to TRBJ2-5, with 8 nucleotides matching TRBD2. The germline gives CDR1 SNHLY, CDR2 FYNNEI. V was pared by 0 bases and J by 5 bases, with 11 bases of the junction left unmatched. The CDR3 spans 17 residues. The CDR3 region is CASSEADIRGGWETQYF. Written as DNA, the CDR3 is TGTGCCAGCAGTGAAGCGGACATCCGGGGGGGCTGGGAGACCCAGTACTTC.

The chain links TRBV7-2 to TRBJ1-1; no definite D call. The V end lost 8 bases, the J end lost 2 bases, and 12 bases lay between the germline ends. The CDR3 spans 13 residues. The V gene's germline CDR1 is SGHTA and CDR2 FQGNSA. CDR3 protein: CASLPGVNTEAFF. CDR3 nucleotides: TGTGCCAGCTTGCCAGGCGTCAACACTGAAGCTTTCTTT.

The genes are TRBV5-1 and TRBJ2-3, with TRBD1 matching over 9 bases. V shed 4 bases and J 1 base; nucleotides not matched to a gene: 10. The CDR3 consists of 17 residues. Germline lookup yields CDR1 SGHRS and CDR2 YFSETQ. CDR3 coding DNA: TGCGCCAGCAGCCCCCCGACAGGGGGAAAACGCACAGATACGCAGTATTTT. This encodes CASSPPTGGKRTDTQYF.

Concerning this clone itself: At the DNA level, this CDR3 is encoded by other sequences in the same sample as well. The chain joins TRBV7-9 to TRBJ1-5, with D perhaps matching TRBD1 (5 bases). Between the trimmed V and J ends, which lost 4 bases and 1 base, there was a span of 8 bases. This CDR3 spans 14 amino acids. Germline assignment: CDR1 SEHNR and CDR2 FQNEAQ (reference sequence). The CDR3 loop is CASSSDISNQPQHF. CDR3 DNA sequence: TGTGCCAGCAGCTCGGACATCAGCAATCAGCCCCAGCATTTT.

V is TRBV9 and J is TRBJ2-7, with 11 bases lining up with TRBD1. This CDR3 is 15 amino acids long. J gave up 7 bases and V 4 bases, and 10 bases lay outside the gene matches. The germline V gene encodes CDR1 SGDLS and CDR2 YYNGEE. CDR3: CASSFGGTGGEEQYF. The CDR3 coding sequence is TGTGCCAGCAGCTTTGGAGGGACAGGGGGTGAGGAGCAGTACTTC. Complete variable domain (other parts from reference TRBV9 and TRBJ2-7): DSGVTQTPKHLITATGQRVTLRCSPRSGDLSVYWYQQSLDQGLQFLIQYYNGEERAKGNILERFSAQQFPDLHSELNLSSLELGDSALYFCASSFGGTGGEEQYFGPGTRLTVT.

J is TRBJ2-1 and V is TRBV9; no clear D. Germline-derived CDR1 and CDR2 are SGDLS and YYNGEE. CDR3 length: 16 amino acids. Trimming shortened V by 4 bases and J by 1 base, and 15 bases separated the two germline ends. The DNA of the CDR3 is TGTGCCAGCAGCACCAGACGAGAGGCTTCCTACAATGAGCAGTTCTTC. It encodes CASSTRREASYNEQFF.

This clone was seen just once. The V gene is TRBV4-1, the J gene TRBJ2-3; no clear D. V lost 4 bases, J lost 0 bases, and 11 bases lay in between. Germline V CDR1 and CDR2: MGHRA, YSYEKL. The CDR3 is 15 amino acids. CDR3 coding DNA: TGCGCCAGCAGCCCGAGAGAGTCAAGCACAGATACGCAGTATTTT. It yields the protein CASSPRESSTDTQYF.

The V call is TRBV11-2, the J call TRBJ2-7; 10 bases are a match to TRBD2. Germline V gene data show CDR1 as SGHAT and CDR2 as FQNNGV. The V gene end was trimmed by 0 bases and the J gene end by 4 bases; junction bases not matched to a gene: 3. The CDR3 consists of 15 residues. The CDR3 nucleotides read TGTGCCAGCAGCTTAGAAGCGGGAGGGCCTTACGAGCAGTACTTC. Protein product: CASSLEAGGPYEQYF.

The chain is built from TRBV3-1 (or the pseudogene TRBV3-2) and TRBJ2-7; 7 bases match TRBD2. V lost 4 bases, J lost 5 bases, and 11 bases stayed unmatched. CDR3 length: 15 residues. The germline gives CDR1 LGHDT, CDR2 YNNKEL (reference sequence). The CDR3 is CASSPNLRGIDEQYF. The CDR3 bases are TGTGCCAGCAGCCCCAACTTGCGGGGGATCGACGAGCAGTACTTC.

The J gene is TRBJ2-1, the V gene TRBV7-2; D is perhaps TRBD2 (5 bases). Trimming stripped 5 bases from V and 9 bases from J, with 14 bases between. Per the germline V gene, CDR1 is SGHTA and CDR2 is FQGNSA. This CDR3 spans 13 amino acids. CDR3 sequence (DNA): TGTGCCAGCAGCATGACTACCATCGGTGAGCAGTTCTTC. This translates into CASSMTTIGEQFF.

The chain combines TRBV7-9 with TRBJ2-7; 8 bases agree with TRBD1. The CDR3 contains 14 residues. Germline CDR1 SEHNR, CDR2 FQNEAQ (reference sequence). J was trimmed by 3 bases and V by 5 bases; bases with no gene match: 6. The CDR3 DNA reads as TGTGCCAGCAGCCAACTCGGACAGGGCTACGAGCAGTACTTC. It translates to CASSQLGQGYEQYF. The whole variable domain, remainder taken from reference TRBV7-9 and TRBJ2-7, is DTGVSQNPRHKITKRGQNVTFRCDPISEHNRLYWYRQTLGQGPEFLTYFQNEAQLEKSRLLSDRFSAERPKGSFSTLEIQRTEQGDSAMYLCASSQLGQGYEQYFGPGTRLTVT.

The V gene is TRBV6-2 or TRBV6-3, the J gene TRBJ1-5; the match to TRBD1 covers 9 bases. This CDR3 has 18 amino acids. V lost 5 bases to trimming and J lost 2 bases; unmatched junction nucleotides: 13. Germline V gives CDR1 MNHEY, CDR2 SVGEGT. The CDR3 DNA is TGTGCCAGCAGTCCCGGGACAGGGAAGCTTTCAGGCAATCAGCCCCAGCATTTT. It specifies CASSPGTGKLSGNQPQHF.

The V call is TRBV11-2, the J call TRBJ1-4; D is unclear. This CDR3 spans 16 amino acids. Germline assignment: CDR1 SGHAT and CDR2 FQNNGV. V was shortened by 3 bases and J by 0 bases, with 11 bases between the two germline ends. The CDR3 here is CASSFFVDSTNEKLFF. DNA for the CDR3: TGTGCCAGCAGCTTTTTCGTCGACTCAACTAATGAAAAACTGTTTTTT.

This chain uses TRBV12-3 or TRBV12-4 with TRBJ1-1; the match to TRBD1 covers 8 bases. Unmatched junction bases numbered 5, after V lost 3 bases and J lost 11 bases. The CDR3 has 12 amino acids. The DNA of the CDR3 is TGTGCCAGCAGTTTCGCGACAGGGGTTGCTTTCTTT. Translating gives CASSFATGVAFF.

The chain links TRBV5-1 to TRBJ2-3, with a tentative D call TRBD2 (6 bases). Looked up from germline, CDR1 is SGHRS and CDR2 is YFSETQ. The CDR3 totals 16 residues. Deletions cut 7 bases from V and 0 bases from J, with 18 bases between. The CDR3 nucleotides are TGCGCCAGCCTCAATGGCGTGGCGGGGAGCACAGATACGCAGTATTTT. Its translation is CASLNGVAGSTDTQYF.

J is TRBJ2-2 and V is TRBV6-5, with 7 bases aligning to TRBD1. J lost 0 bases, V lost 4 bases, and 2 bases had no gene match. Germline CDR1 reads MNHEY; CDR2 reads SVGAGI. CDR3 size: 15 residues. Here the CDR3 reads CASSSGTANTGELFF. Written as DNA, the CDR3 is TGTGCCAGCAGTTCTGGGACAGCGAACACCGGGGAGCTGTTTTTT.